This TCR beta chain was identified in a study of T cell changes during pregnancy in multiple sclerosis. Profiling relied on immunoSEQ multiplex PCR, and the TCRdb table lists in-frame clones only, not all of them. The profile covers around 34,000 clones, with 90% appearing a single time and around an eighth taken by the ten largest. This CDR3 spans 14 amino acids. V dropped 1 base and J dropped 4 bases, with 11 bases sitting between them. From germline, CDR1 is SGHVS and CDR2 FQNEAQ. This specimen was CD8+ T cells from peripheral blood mononuclear cells, taken in the first trimester of pregnancy. The gene calls are TRBV7-8 and TRBJ2-7; a possible D gene is TRBD2 (6 bases). The clonotype was recovered from a female donor with multiple sclerosis, enrolled in a pregnancy study. CDR3 DNA: TGTGCCAGCAGCTTAGATTCCAGCGGGTACGAGCAGTACTTC. Translating gives CASSLDSSGYEQYF.